These T cell receptor beta chains were read from a single sample in a study of control samples from healthy donors and cancer patients. Using immunoSEQ multiplex PCR, the repertoire was profiled, and TCRdb retains in-frame clones only, with some absent. The table lists 390,000 or so clones, roughly 90% of them singletons. Material: PBMCs. The receptors derive from a man aged 35 to 55 with head and neck cancer. The CDR3 runs from the conserved cysteine through the conserved F or W. Each record gives: D gene, clone size, J gene, V gene, CDR3 protein, CDR3 DNA. The D gene is left open where the match is weak. Part of the rows lack a size; the others show once, few, many or a class for expanded clones.

D gene: TRBD1; clone size: -; J gene: TRBJ2-7; V gene: TRBV5-1; CDR3 protein: CASSLGDRASYEQYF; CDR3 DNA: TGCGCCAGCAGCTTGGGAGACAGGGCCTCCTACGAGCAGTACTTC
D gene: -; clone size: -; J gene: TRBJ1-1; V gene: TRBV5-1; CDR3 protein: CASSSSWISNMNTEAFF; CDR3 DNA: TGCGCCAGCAGCTCCTCCTGGATCTCCAACATGAACACTGAAGCTTTCTTT
D gene: -; clone size: -; J gene: TRBJ1-4; V gene: TRBV11-1; CDR3 protein: CASSPQGQEKLFF; CDR3 DNA: TGTGCCAGCAGCCCACAGGGACAAGAAAAACTGTTTTTT
D gene: TRBD1; clone size: -; J gene: TRBJ1-2; V gene: TRBV7-8; CDR3 protein: CASSPRRGQGVSSYGYTF; CDR3 DNA: TGTGCCAGCAGCCCACGCCGGGGACAGGGCGTTTCAAGCTATGGCTACACCTTC
D gene: -; clone size: -; J gene: TRBJ2-5; V gene: TRBV12-3/TRBV12-4; CDR3 protein: CATALGYDETQYF; CDR3 DNA: TGTGCCACGGCCTTAGGTTATGACGAGACCCAGTACTTC
D gene: -; clone size: -; J gene: TRBJ1-6; V gene: TRBV13; CDR3 protein: CASSRNSPLHF; CDR3 DNA: TGTGCCAGCAGCCGAAATTCACCCCTCCACTTT
D gene: -; clone size: -; J gene: TRBJ1-5; V gene: TRBV9; CDR3 protein: CASSVAGTNQPQHF; CDR3 DNA: TGTGCCAGCAGCGTAGCGGGGACGAATCAGCCCCAGCATTTT
D gene: TRBD2; clone size: -; J gene: TRBJ2-5; V gene: TRBV7-9; CDR3 protein: CASSRDYVETQYF; CDR3 DNA: TGTGCCAGCAGCCGGGACTACGTAGAGACCCAGTACTTC
D gene: -; clone size: -; J gene: TRBJ1-1; V gene: TRBV7-9; CDR3 protein: CASSLVQNTEAFF; CDR3 DNA: TGTGCCAGCAGCTTAGTTCAGAACACTGAAGCTTTCTTT
D gene: -; clone size: -; J gene: TRBJ2-3; V gene: TRBV6-5; CDR3 protein: CASTGHATDTQYF; CDR3 DNA: TGTGCCAGCACGGGACACGCCACAGATACGCAGTATTTT
D gene: -; clone size: -; J gene: TRBJ2-3; V gene: TRBV19; CDR3 protein: CASSIDPPRQGSDTQYF; CDR3 DNA: TGTGCCAGTAGTATAGACCCCCCCAGGCAGGGGTCAGATACGCAGTATTTT
D gene: -; clone size: -; J gene: TRBJ1-2; V gene: TRBV3-1/TRBV3-2; CDR3 protein: CASSQDLGGQEAYTF; CDR3 DNA: TGTGCCAGCAGCCAAGATCTTGGGGGGCAGGAGGCCTACACCTTC
D gene: TRBD2; clone size: once; J gene: TRBJ2-7; V gene: TRBV27; CDR3 protein: CASMRTSGMYEQYF; CDR3 DNA: TGTGCCAGCATGCGGACTAGCGGGATGTACGAGCAGTACTTC
D gene: -; clone size: -; J gene: TRBJ2-7; V gene: TRBV28; CDR3 protein: CATGWGIPEQYF; CDR3 DNA: TGTGCCACCGGTTGGGGGATACCCGAGCAGTACTTC
D gene: -; clone size: -; J gene: TRBJ1-1; V gene: TRBV19; CDR3 protein: CASSPRTGIGAFF; CDR3 DNA: TGTGCCAGTAGTCCTCGAACAGGGATAGGAGCTTTCTTT
D gene: TRBD2; clone size: -; J gene: TRBJ2-1; V gene: TRBV6-2/TRBV6-3; CDR3 protein: CASSPRLAGANYNEQFF; CDR3 DNA: TGTGCCAGCAGTCCGAGACTAGCGGGGGCCAACTACAATGAGCAGTTCTTC
D gene: -; clone size: once; J gene: TRBJ2-7; V gene: TRBV5-6; CDR3 protein: CASSGLSYEQYF; CDR3 DNA: TGTGCCAGCAGCGGGCTATCCTACGAGCAGTACTTC
D gene: TRBD2; clone size: -; J gene: TRBJ2-1; V gene: TRBV28; CDR3 protein: CASTPRPSGGNEQFF; CDR3 DNA: TGTGCCAGCACCCCCCGGCCTAGCGGGGGCAATGAGCAGTTCTTC
D gene: -; clone size: -; J gene: TRBJ2-7; V gene: TRBV6-6; CDR3 protein: CASSSERHISYEQYF; CDR3 DNA: TGTGCCAGCAGTTCCGAAAGACATATCTCCTACGAGCAGTACTTC
D gene: -; clone size: -; J gene: TRBJ2-7; V gene: TRBV6-5; CDR3 protein: CASSYGQSYEQYF; CDR3 DNA: TGTGCCAGCAGTTACGGGCAGTCCTACGAGCAGTACTTC
D gene: TRBD1; clone size: -; J gene: TRBJ2-7; V gene: TRBV27; CDR3 protein: CASSFSLTGLSYEQYF; CDR3 DNA: TGTGCCAGCAGTTTCTCCTTGACAGGGCTGTCCTACGAGCAGTACTTC
D gene: -; clone size: -; J gene: TRBJ1-1; V gene: TRBV6-5; CDR3 protein: CASRGSQGLTEAFF; CDR3 DNA: TGTGCCAGCAGGGGAAGTCAGGGGCTCACTGAAGCTTTCTTT
D gene: TRBD2; clone size: -; J gene: TRBJ2-1; V gene: TRBV27; CDR3 protein: CASSLLGQLAGGWNEQFF; CDR3 DNA: TGTGCCAGCAGTTTATTGGGCCAACTAGCGGGAGGGTGGAATGAGCAGTTCTTC
D gene: -; clone size: -; J gene: TRBJ1-6; V gene: TRBV4-1; CDR3 protein: CASSQVRGPAPLHF; CDR3 DNA: TGCGCCAGCAGCCAAGTCCGGGGGCCGGCACCCCTCCACTTT
D gene: TRBD1; clone size: -; J gene: TRBJ1-1; V gene: TRBV5-1; CDR3 protein: CASSSNTGTAEAFF; CDR3 DNA: TGCGCCAGCAGCTCTAACACAGGGACAGCTGAAGCTTTCTTT
D gene: -; clone size: -; J gene: TRBJ2-1; V gene: TRBV15; CDR3 protein: CATSRGGSNNEQFF; CDR3 DNA: TGTGCCACGTCACGAGGGGGTTCCAACAATGAGCAGTTCTTC
D gene: -; clone size: -; J gene: TRBJ2-2; V gene: TRBV9; CDR3 protein: CASSVEWTGELFF; CDR3 DNA: TGTGCCAGCAGCGTAGAATGGACCGGGGAGCTGTTTTTT
D gene: -; clone size: -; J gene: TRBJ2-3; V gene: TRBV3-1/TRBV3-2; CDR3 protein: CASSRAGSTDTQYF; CDR3 DNA: TGTGCCAGCAGCCGGGCTGGGAGCACAGATACGCAGTATTTT
D gene: TRBD2; clone size: -; J gene: TRBJ2-7; V gene: TRBV15; CDR3 protein: CATSRDVAGGAYEQYF; CDR3 DNA: TGTGCCACCAGCAGAGATGTAGCGGGAGGGGCCTACGAGCAGTACTTC
D gene: -; clone size: -; J gene: TRBJ1-5; V gene: TRBV19; CDR3 protein: CASSMGGRVDSNQPQHF; CDR3 DNA: TGTGCCAGTAGTATGGGTGGCAGGGTTGATAGCAATCAGCCCCAGCATTTT
D gene: -; clone size: once; J gene: TRBJ1-3; V gene: TRBV19; CDR3 protein: CASNTGSGNTIYF; CDR3 DNA: TGTGCCAGCAATACAGGCTCTGGAAACACCATATATTTT
D gene: TRBD1; clone size: few; J gene: TRBJ1-4; V gene: TRBV27; CDR3 protein: CASSPGGYNEKLFF; CDR3 DNA: TGTGCCAGCAGCCCAGGGGGGTATAATGAAAAACTGTTTTTT
D gene: -; clone size: -; J gene: TRBJ1-4; V gene: TRBV27; CDR3 protein: CASSLSSATNEKLFF; CDR3 DNA: TGTGCCAGCAGTTTATCAAGTGCAACTAATGAAAAACTGTTTTTT
D gene: -; clone size: -; J gene: TRBJ2-3; V gene: TRBV6-1; CDR3 protein: CASSELRQDTQYF; CDR3 DNA: TGTGCCAGCAGTGAATTGCGTCAAGATACGCAGTATTTT
D gene: TRBD1; clone size: -; J gene: TRBJ1-6; V gene: TRBV7-6; CDR3 protein: CASSSGTDNSPLHF; CDR3 DNA: TGTGCCAGCAGCTCCGGGACAGATAATTCACCCCTCCACTTT
D gene: -; clone size: -; J gene: TRBJ2-2; V gene: TRBV15; CDR3 protein: CATGGEGGELFF; CDR3 DNA: TGTGCCACCGGGGGCGAGGGCGGGGAGCTGTTTTTT
D gene: TRBD2; clone size: -; J gene: TRBJ2-3; V gene: TRBV5-1; CDR3 protein: CASSLQLTSGVSSTDTQYF; CDR3 DNA: TGCGCCAGCAGCCTCCAGCTGACTAGCGGGGTATCTAGCACAGATACGCAGTATTTT
D gene: TRBD2; clone size: -; J gene: TRBJ2-1; V gene: TRBV7-9; CDR3 protein: CASSPQTSGGAGEQFF; CDR3 DNA: TGTGCCAGCAGCCCCCAGACCAGCGGGGGGGCAGGTGAGCAGTTCTTC
D gene: -; clone size: once; J gene: TRBJ2-2; V gene: TRBV27; CDR3 protein: CASRLQTNTGELFF; CDR3 DNA: TGTGCCAGCCGATTACAGACGAACACCGGGGAGCTGTTTTTT
D gene: -; clone size: -; J gene: TRBJ1-4; V gene: TRBV29-1; CDR3 protein: CSVEVRGRREKLFF; CDR3 DNA: TGCAGCGTTGAAGTCAGGGGACGGCGTGAAAAACTGTTTTTT
D gene: -; clone size: -; J gene: TRBJ2-2; V gene: TRBV4-3; CDR3 protein: CASSYRMGAGELFF; CDR3 DNA: TGCGCCAGCAGCTACCGTATGGGTGCCGGGGAGCTGTTTTTT
D gene: TRBD1; clone size: -; J gene: TRBJ1-2; V gene: TRBV6-5; CDR3 protein: CASSTGDGYTF; CDR3 DNA: TGTGCCAGCAGTACAGGGGATGGCTACACCTTC
D gene: TRBD1; clone size: -; J gene: TRBJ1-5; V gene: TRBV10-2; CDR3 protein: CASRSGTGSNQPQHF; CDR3 DNA: TGCGCCAGCCGATCAGGGACAGGAAGCAATCAGCCCCAGCATTTT
D gene: TRBD2; clone size: -; J gene: TRBJ2-3; V gene: TRBV19; CDR3 protein: CASSPLAGGTDTQYF; CDR3 DNA: TGTGCCAGTAGTCCACTAGCGGGGGGCACAGATACGCAGTATTTT
D gene: TRBD1; clone size: many; J gene: TRBJ1-5; V gene: TRBV7-9; CDR3 protein: CASSAGQGMNQPQHF; CDR3 DNA: TGTGCCAGCAGCGCGGGACAGGGGATGAATCAGCCCCAGCATTTT
D gene: TRBD1; clone size: -; J gene: TRBJ2-1; V gene: TRBV7-9; CDR3 protein: CASSARQGDSEQFF; CDR3 DNA: TGTGCCAGCAGCGCCCGACAGGGGGATAGTGAGCAGTTCTTC